Presented here are 26 T cell receptor beta chains from one specimen sequenced in a study of CD8 T cells in ankylosing spondylitis (dated 2017 in TCRdb). On the study overall, not on this receptor specifically: A TCR beta motif of 8 or 9 highly homologous amino acid variants appeared characteristic of blood from ankylosing spondylitis patients.

The library was prepared using 5' RACE. The data were produced on an Illumina HiSeq 2500. TCRdb cleaned the public reads at Q25 with fastp, built clones with MiXCR and kept in-frame beta chains. Rows with one shared CDR3 protein collapse into an entry with the most common genes and DNA. The sample data list about 460,000 distinct CDR3 sequences, and approximately 5.3% of these were observed just once. The ten largest make up under 4.5% of the sample. These TCRs' antigens remain unknown. Sequencing input: blood, either unsorted or a sorted T cell fraction (not recorded which). The receptors shown here come from a male donor with ankylosing spondylitis.

This clonotype was counted between two and nine times. This chain joins TRBV28 and TRBJ2-6, with D possibly TRBD1 on 5 matching bases. The germline V gene encodes CDR1 MDHEN and CDR2 SYDVKM. V shed 5 bases and J shed 6 bases, with 20 bases lying between them. CDR3 size: 17 residues. The CDR3 loop is CASSADRPETLANVLTF. Written as DNA, the CDR3 is TGTGCCAGCAGTGCTGACAGACCGGAAACTCTGGCCAACGTCCTGACTTTC.

As for this clonotype: A much larger clone sits a single nucleotide away, making a read error possible. The rearrangement uses TRBV20-1 and TRBJ2-4; D is uncertain. The CDR3 has 13 amino acids. V shed 3 bases and J shed 0 bases, with 6 bases lying between them. The V gene's germline CDR1 is DFQATT and CDR2 SNEGSKA (reference sequence). DNA of the CDR3: TGCAGTGCTAGGATCGAAGCCAAAAACATTCAGTACTTC. This sequence encodes CSARIEAKNIQYF.

This clonotype has a count of ten or more. The V and J genes are TRBV7-2 and TRBJ2-1; perhaps TRBD1 as D (6 bases). The CDR3 contains 16 residues. Trimming took off 3 bases at V and 1 base at J, with 13 bases between the two ends. CDR1 and CDR2 (germline): SGHTA, FQGNSA. This CDR3 reads CASSFEGGQSYNEQFF. CDR3 nucleotides: TGTGCCAGCAGCTTCGAAGGGGGTCAATCCTACAATGAGCAGTTCTTC. The full variable domain, in which reference TRBV7-2 and TRBJ2-1 provide the parts outside the CDR3, is GAGVSQSPSNKVTEKGKDVELRCDPISGHTALYWYRQSLGQGLEFLIYFQGNSAPDKSGLPSDRFSAERTGGSVSTLTIQRTQQEDSAVYLCASSFEGGQSYNEQFFGPGTRLTVL.

This clonotype has a count of ten or more. The chain links TRBV6-1 to TRBJ1-2; D not resolved. CDR3 length: 13 amino acids. V was clipped by 5 bases and J by 8 bases, with 15 bases between them. Germline values: CDR1 MNHNS, CDR2 SASEGT. In DNA form, the CDR3 reads TGTGCCAGCAGTCGCGGGAACCTGAACGGCTACACCTTC. As protein: CASSRGNLNGYTF.

In the case of this clonotype: A much larger clone differs by one base, so this may be a read error. The chain links TRBV5-1 to TRBJ2-7, with a possible D match to TRBD1 (6 bases). Germline V gene lookup returns CDR1 SGHRS and CDR2 YFSETQ. V lost 7 bases and J lost 3, with 14 bases in between. This CDR3 contains 13 residues. The CDR3 region has the DNA TGCGCCAGCCAAAGGCAGGGGTACTACGAGCAGTACTTC. It yields the protein CASQRQGYYEQYF.

This clonotype was detected a few times. The rearrangement links TRBV29-1 to TRBJ2-2, with TRBD2 matching 7 bases. The germline V gene has CDR1 SQVTM and CDR2 ANQGSEA. The CDR3 loop spans 13 amino acids. Germline trimming cut 7 bases from V and 1 base from J; bases unmatched to any gene: 3. The CDR3 bases are TGCAGCGCTGGGAGGGGGAACACCGGGGAGCTGTTTTTT. Translated, it gives CSAGRGNTGELFF.

This clonotype was detected ten times or more. The V gene is TRBV20-1, the J gene TRBJ1-1; maybe TRBD1 (5 bases). In germline, CDR1 is DFQATT, CDR2 SNEGSKA (reference sequence). The V gene lost 5 bases and the J gene lost 8 bases, with 15 bases spanning the gap. This CDR3 region has 12 residues. CDR3 sequence reads: CSALGTASEAFF. DNA for the CDR3: TGCAGTGCTCTAGGGACGGCTTCGGAAGCTTTCTTT.

This clonotype was seen ten or more times. In DNA, the CDR3 is TGTGCCAGCACCAGGACAGGACGTAATCAGCCCCAGCATTTT. It specifies CASTRTGRNQPQHF. The rearrangement joins TRBV12-3 or TRBV12-4 to TRBJ1-5; 7 nucleotides align to TRBD1. J lost 4 bases, V lost 7 bases, and 7 bases had no gene match. This CDR3 is 14 amino acids long.

The CDR3: CASSWGGTGEQYF. The CDR3 coding sequence is TGTGCCAGCAGCTGGGGAGGGACAGGCGAGCAGTACTTC. V and J are TRBV7-9 and TRBJ2-7, with D maybe TRBD1 (8 bases). The germline CDR1 and CDR2 sequences are SEHNR and FQNEAQ (reference sequence). This CDR3 comprises 13 residues. The germline V and J ends were trimmed by 4 bases and 6 bases, with 13 bases remaining between them.

There are many counts of this clonotype. Its ends do not fully match the called genes, so a read error is possible. This sequence joins TRBV28 and TRBJ2-3, with 9 bases aligning to TRBD2. CDR1 and CDR2 (germline): MDHEN, SYDVKM. This CDR3 spans 14 amino acids. The CDR3 DNA reads as TGTGCCAGCAGTTCCGGGACTAGCAGAGATACGCAGTATTTT. Translated: CASSSGTSRDTQYF.

This clonotype was detected ten times or more. This chain connects TRBV3-1 to TRBJ2-3; D is ambiguous. Germline V gene lookup returns CDR1 LGHDT and CDR2 YNNKEL (reference sequence). The V end lost 1 base, the J end lost 4 bases, and 6 bases lay between the germline ends. The CDR3 sequence is 13 residues long. The CDR3 protein is CASSQGLADTQYF. CDR3 nucleotides: TGTGCCAGCAGCCAAGGGTTGGCAGATACGCAGTATTTT.

This clonotype was seen at least ten times. V gene TRBV5-6 combines with J gene TRBJ2-1, with 8 bases aligning to TRBD2. CDR3 length: 12 residues. From germline, CDR1 is SGHDT and CDR2 YYEEEE. V shed 3 bases and J 7 bases; nucleotides not matched to a gene: 0. The CDR3 region has the DNA TGTGCCAGCAGCTCGGGAGGGAATGAGCAGTTCTTC. This encodes CASSSGGNEQFF.

This clonotype appeared a few times. V usage is TRBV5-1 and J usage is TRBJ2-7; the D gene could be TRBD1 or TRBD2 (5 bases each). Deletions cut 3 bases from V and 3 bases from J, with 10 bases between. The germline gives CDR1 SGHRS, CDR2 YFSETQ. The CDR3 loop spans 13 amino acids. CDR3 sequence reads: CASSWDGLYEQYF. CDR3 bases: TGCGCCAGCAGCTGGGACGGCCTCTACGAGCAGTACTTC. The full variable domain, in which reference TRBV5-1 and TRBJ2-7 provide the parts outside the CDR3, is KAGVTQTPRYLIKTRGQQVTLSCSPISGHRSVSWYQQTPGQGLQFLFEYFSETQRNKGNFPGRFSGRQFSNSRSEMNVSTLELGDSALYLCASSWDGLYEQYFGPGTRLTVT.

This clonotype has more than one count but fewer than ten. The rearrangement joins TRBV7-8 to TRBJ1-6; tentatively, D is TRBD1 (5 bases). This CDR3 region has 16 residues. Germline-derived CDR1 and CDR2 are SGHVS and FQNEAQ. V was pared by 5 bases and J by 1 base, with 12 bases between. The CDR3: CASSQDGGSYNSPLHF. The CDR3, as DNA: TGTGCCAGCAGCCAAGACGGGGGGTCCTATAATTCACCCCTCCACTTT.

A few counts support this clonotype. The chain has TRBV5-1 and TRBJ2-2; no clear D. The CDR3 is made up of 15 amino acids. Trimming shortened V by 0 bases and J by 9 bases, and 15 bases separated the two germline ends. Per the germline V gene, CDR1 is SGHRS and CDR2 is YFSETQ. DNA for the CDR3: TGCGCCAGCAGCTTGGACCTGACTGGGGTCCGGGAGCTGTTTTTT. Its protein product is CASSLDLTGVRELFF.

The rearrangement uses TRBV3-1 and TRBJ2-1; D gene uncertain. V lost 1 base and J lost 4, with 5 bases in between. Germline V CDR1 and CDR2: LGHDT, YNNKEL (reference sequence). This CDR3 contains 13 residues. CDR3 sequence reads: CASSQAQYNEQFF. The CDR3 DNA sequence: TGTGCCAGCAGCCAAGCCCAGTACAATGAGCAGTTCTTC.

The chain couples TRBV20-1 to TRBJ2-5, with 8 bases aligning to TRBD1. Germline trimming cut 6 bases from V and 2 bases from J; bases unmatched to any gene: 5. This CDR3 spans 13 amino acids. Germline CDR1 reads DFQATT; CDR2 reads SNEGSKA (reference sequence). This CDR3 is CSAPGQVQETQYF. CDR3 DNA: TGCAGTGCCCCGGGACAGGTTCAAGAGACCCAGTACTTC.

This clonotype has more than one count but fewer than ten. The rearrangement uses TRBV6-2 or TRBV6-3 and TRBJ2-5, with TRBD2 matching over 12 bases. This CDR3 comprises 22 residues. Trimming removed 0 bases from V and 3 bases from J; junction bases left unmatched: 20. The germline gives CDR1 MNHEY, CDR2 SVGEGT. CDR3 amino acids: CASSYSVSQGKTSGRRKETQYF. The CDR3 DNA sequence: TGTGCCAGCAGTTACTCGGTGTCGCAGGGGAAGACTAGCGGGAGAAGGAAAGAGACCCAGTACTTC.

This clonotype was seen ten or more times. This chain links TRBV20-1 with TRBJ2-3; maybe TRBD1 (5 bases). Germline assignment: CDR1 DFQATT and CDR2 SNEGSKA (reference sequence). V lost 3 bases to trimming and J lost 3 bases, with 10 bases between them. This CDR3 contains 13 residues. CDR3 sequence: CSARNQGTDTQYF. Here the CDR3 DNA reads TGCAGTGCTAGGAACCAGGGAACAGATACGCAGTATTTT.

This clonotype showed up many times. CDR3 protein: CASSLNRAPDEQYF. The CDR3 DNA sequence: TGCGCCAGCAGCTTAAACAGGGCCCCGGACGAGCAGTACTTC. The chain carries TRBV5-1 and TRBJ2-7; D is possibly TRBD1 (6 bases). This CDR3 is 14 amino acids long. The V gene lost 2 bases and the J gene lost 5 bases, with 14 bases spanning the gap. From germline, CDR1 is SGHRS and CDR2 YFSETQ.

Ten or more counts support this clonotype. The chain is built from TRBV7-9 and TRBJ2-7, with TRBD2 matching 13 bases. The CDR3 loop spans 16 amino acids. Germline trimming cut 6 bases from V and 0 bases from J; bases unmatched to any gene: 5. The germline gives CDR1 SEHNR, CDR2 FQNEAQ (reference sequence). As DNA, the CDR3 is TGTGCCAGCAGGGCTGGGACTAGCGGGACCTCCTACGAGCAGTACTTC. Translation gives CASRAGTSGTSYEQYF.

This clonotype was detected many times. The rearrangement links TRBV5-1 to TRBJ2-5; 10 nucleotides align to TRBD2. The CDR3 length is 15 residues. V trimming: 5 bases; J trimming: 4 bases; junction bases outside the gene matches: 8. Germline CDR1 reads SGHRS; CDR2 reads YFSETQ. The CDR3 coding sequence is TGCGCCAGCAGTCAGGGGCTAGCGGGAGCAGAGACCCAGTACTTC. Amino acids: CASSQGLAGAETQYF.

This clonotype was picked up a small number of times. The chain uses TRBV5-6 and TRBJ2-3; D not resolved. The germline V and J ends were trimmed by 0 bases and 6 bases, with 8 bases remaining between them. Germline V gene data show CDR1 as SGHDT and CDR2 as YYEEEE. The CDR3 is 13 amino acids. For the CDR3, the DNA is TGTGCCAGCAGCTTGGATGTCCGGGATACGCAGTATTTT. Its translation: CASSLDVRDTQYF.

This clonotype was detected many times. CDR3 sequence: CASTRQGGTTGELFF. The CDR3 DNA reads as TGTGCCAGCACCCGACAGGGTGGTACGACCGGGGAGCTGTTTTTT. The gene calls are TRBV4-2 and TRBJ2-2; 7 nucleotides align to TRBD1. J gave up 5 bases and V 7 bases, and 10 bases lay outside the gene matches. This CDR3 has 15 residues. Germline V CDR1 and CDR2: LGHNA, YNFKEQ.

Ten or more counts support this clonotype. This chain links TRBV15 with TRBJ2-1; 7 bases line up with TRBD1. Trimming at V came to 0 bases and at J to 7 bases, leaving 6 bases not matched to a gene. This CDR3 has 15 amino acids. Germline CDR1 LNHNV, CDR2 YYDKDF (reference sequence). The CDR3 region has the DNA TGTGCCACCAGCAGAGATTCTGACAGGGCTAATGAGCAGTTCTTC. Residues: CATSRDSDRANEQFF.

This clonotype was seen many times. The V call is TRBV12-3 or TRBV12-4, the J call TRBJ1-2; 7 bases agree with TRBD1. The CDR3 consists of 11 residues. Trimming took 7 bases from V and 7 from J; bases not matched to a gene: 3. The CDR3 coding sequence is TGTGCCAGCAACTACAGGGGTGGCTACACCTTC. This encodes CASNYRGGYTF.